These 3 T cell receptor beta chains share one sample of origin, sequenced in a study of cytomegalovirus exposure and HLA in healthy donors. 13 Jbeta primers and 60 Vbeta primers were used for the PCR. Clones were read by immunoSEQ multiplex PCR, and TCRdb kept only the in-frame ones, dropping some. The table lists about 170,000 clones, 85% of them singletons. Sequencing used PBMCs. Every receptor here comes from a boy between 2 and 10 years old in good health and CMV-seronegative.

This rearrangement joins TRBV28 to TRBJ2-7; 9 positions match TRBD2. The germline V gene encodes CDR1 MDHEN and CDR2 SYDVKM. V dropped 9 bases and J dropped 6; count of bases not matched to a gene: 18. The length of the CDR3 is 16 residues. The CDR3: CARTPLAGYLGCEQYV. CDR3 DNA: TGTGCCAGGACCCCACTAGCGGGTTACCTGGGGTGCGAGCAGTACGTC.

The rearrangement joins TRBV5-4 to TRBJ1-1; unclear D gene. Germline lookup yields CDR1 SGHNT and CDR2 YYREEE (reference sequence). The CDR3 covers 12 residues. V gave up 0 bases and J gave up 4 bases, with 4 bases separating them. Written as DNA, the CDR3 is TGTGCCAGCAGCTTGGATCGCACTGAAGCTTTCTTT. Translation gives CASSLDRTEAFF.

The chain couples TRBV4-1 to TRBJ2-2; TRBD1 aligns across 7 bases. V was clipped by 3 bases and J by 2 bases; unmatched bases: 3. The CDR3 loop spans 15 amino acids. Germline values: CDR1 MGHRA, CDR2 YSYEKL. In nucleotides, the CDR3 is TGCGCCAGCAGCCACCGGACAGGCAACACCGGGGAGCTGTTTTTT. Translation gives CASSHRTGNTGELFF.